In this sample, the clone carrying this T cell receptor (beta chain) turned up many times. The target antigen is unknown. The sample is drawn from a study of T cell repertoires in cytomegalovirus infection. Findings and limits, study-wide: Frequencies of public TCR beta families were cumulated, and this identified carriers of CMV plus the relevant HLA.

TCRdb re-called the reads with MiXCR, one entry per CDR3 protein. The table has 200,000 or so distinct CDR3 sequences, under 25% seen once. Sample: PBMCs. The TCR comes from a human donor in good health (CMV status not recorded). Some clones in this sample may be carry-over from other donors' samples.

The CDR3 here is CASSSSRRQGSSEAFF. In DNA form, the CDR3 reads TGTGCCAGCAGTTCCTCCCGTCGACAGGGATCTTCTGAAGCTTTCTTT. This chain joins TRBV12-3 or TRBV12-4 and TRBJ1-1; 7 nucleotides agree with TRBD1. V gave up 4 bases and J gave up 6 bases; unmatched junction bases: 14. CDR3 length: 16 residues.